Below are 10 T cell receptor beta chains sequenced from a single sample in a study of T cell repertoires in cytomegalovirus infection. TCRdb itself ran the reads through MiXCR, one entry per CDR3 protein. The data show hundreds of thousands of distinct CDR3 sequences, 30% to 40% seen once. Their recognized antigens are unknown. The source material was cultured PBMCs, sampled from culture after CMV antigen stimulation. All receptors derive from a human donor in good health (CMV status not recorded). Some clones in this sample may be carry-over from other donors' samples.

This clonotype was recorded a few times. This chain joins TRBV11-2 and TRBJ2-4, with D perhaps TRBD1 (5 bases). V was pared by 4 bases and J by 9 bases, with 10 bases between. Per the germline V gene, CDR1 is SGHAT and CDR2 is FQNNGV. The length of the CDR3 is 12 residues. CDR3 protein: CASSSPQGIQYF. CDR3 in DNA: TGTGCCAGCAGCTCCCCGCAGGGCATTCAGTACTTC.

The chain uses TRBV7-8 and TRBJ1-2, with D tentatively TRBD1 (5 bases). Germline V gives CDR1 SGHVS, CDR2 FQNEAQ. The CDR3 contains 13 residues. V lost 4 bases to trimming and J lost 7 bases, with 13 bases between them. The CDR3 sequence: CASSSDSQFGYTF. The CDR3 DNA sequence: TGTGCCAGCAGCTCCGACAGTCAGTTTGGCTACACCTTC. Looking up the rest from reference TRBV7-8 and TRBJ1-2 gives the full variable domain: GAGVSQSPRYKVAKRGQDVALRCDPISGHVSLFWYQQALGQGPEFLTYFQNEAQLDKSGLPSDRFFAERPEGSVSTLKIQRTQQEDSAVYLCASSSDSQFGYTFGSGTRLTVV.

The chain combines TRBV7-8 with TRBJ2-7, with 8 bases that match TRBD1. The CDR3 runs 15 residues. Germline V gives CDR1 SGHVS, CDR2 FQNEAQ. Trimming cost V 2 bases and J 5 bases; bases outside gene matches: 8. CDR3 coding DNA: TGTGCCAGCAGCTTAATTCGGGCAGGGGGCGACGAGCAGTACTTC. Translated, it gives CASSLIRAGGDEQYF.

This clonotype was found a few times. The J gene is TRBJ1-2, the V gene TRBV28; possible D gene TRBD1, 5 bases. The length of the CDR3 is 16 residues. Germline V gene lookup returns CDR1 MDHEN and CDR2 SYDVKM. Trimming stripped 3 bases from V and 2 bases from J, with 16 bases between. CDR3 DNA: TGTGCCAGCAGTTTGTCTCCCCTCGGGACCAACTATGGCTACACCTTC. It codes for CASSLSPLGTNYGYTF.

V is TRBV5-6 and J is TRBJ2-3; D remains unclear. The germline V gene encodes CDR1 SGHDT and CDR2 YYEEEE. V lost 0 bases, J lost 0 bases, and 11 bases lay in between. This CDR3 region has 16 residues. The CDR3 coding sequence is TGTGCCAGCAGCTTGGATGTAGGGCGAAGCACAGATACGCAGTATTTT. The encoded protein is CASSLDVGRSTDTQYF.

The CDR3 loop reads CASSPGLAGVGVSDTQYF. Written as DNA, the CDR3 is TGTGCCAGCAGCCCCGGACTAGCGGGAGTGGGGGTTTCTGATACGCAGTATTTT. The rearrangement links TRBV7-2 to TRBJ2-3, with 13 bases aligning to TRBD2. Germline V gene lookup returns CDR1 SGHTA and CDR2 FQGNSA. This CDR3 has 18 amino acids. The V and J ends lost 5 bases and 6 bases, in that order; junction bases with no gene match: 14.

The chain uses TRBV20-1 and TRBJ1-5; 7 bases map to TRBD1. The germline V gene has CDR1 DFQATT and CDR2 SNEGSKA (reference sequence). Losses at the gene ends were 6 bases for V and 0 bases for J; bases not matched to a gene: 5. The CDR3 loop spans 14 amino acids. CDR3 sequence: CSASRGNSNQPQHF. The CDR3 DNA follows: TGCAGTGCATCCAGGGGGAATAGCAATCAGCCCCAGCATTTT.

V gene TRBV27 combines with J gene TRBJ2-7; TRBD2 agrees at 11 bases. Germline loops: CDR1 MNHEY, CDR2 SMNVEV (reference sequence). V was pared by 5 bases and J by 1 base, with 7 bases of the junction left unmatched. The CDR3 has 16 amino acids. The CDR3 spells CASSPAWTSGSYEQYF. DNA for the CDR3: TGTGCCAGCAGTCCCGCATGGACTAGCGGGTCCTACGAGCAGTACTTC.

This clonotype occurred a few times. CDR3 in amino acids: CASSIISYGLASYNEQFF. CDR3 DNA sequence: TGTGCCAGTAGTATAATCTCCTACGGACTAGCGTCCTACAATGAGCAGTTCTTC. V usage is TRBV19 and J usage is TRBJ2-1; the match to TRBD2 covers 9 bases. The CDR3 loop spans 18 amino acids. After removal of 2 bases from V and 1 base from J, the junction contained 9 bases not matched to a gene. Germline V gene data show CDR1 as LNHDA and CDR2 as SQIVND (reference sequence).

V and J are TRBV10-3 and TRBJ1-5; D gene uncertain. The CDR3 sequence is 14 residues long. From germline, CDR1 is ENHRY and CDR2 SYGVKD. Trimming stripped 4 bases from V and 6 bases from J, with 13 bases between. The CDR3 DNA reads TGTGCCATCAGTGTCGGCGGGGAAGGTCAGCCCCAGCATTTT. It translates to CAISVGGEGQPQHF.